A selection of T cell receptor beta chains follows, all from one sample in a study of OX40 agonist ivuxolimab in advanced cancers. TCRdb's copy holds only in-frame clones and misses some; the assay was immunoSEQ multiplex PCR. The table shows about 69,000 clones, with 85% occurring only once. Sequenced material: CD4+ or CD8+ T cells sorted from blood, taken in a trial of the OX40 agonist ivuxolimab. The receptors stem from an adult with an advanced solid tumor such as melanoma, head and neck, liver or kidney cancer. The CDR3 runs from the conserved cysteine through the conserved F or W. The order of the fields is clone size, V gene, CDR3 length, D gene, J gene, CDR3 protein, CDR3 DNA. The D gene is left open where the match is weak. The size field is filled for only some rows; it gives once, few, many or a size class.

clone_size: NA; v_call: TRBV28; cdr3_length: 12; d_call: NA; j_call: TRBJ1-2; cdr3_aa: CASSLQRYGYTF; cdr3_nt: TGTGCCAGCAGTTTACAGCGCTATGGCTACACCTTC
clone_size: NA; v_call: TRBV5-1; cdr3_length: 15; d_call: NA; j_call: TRBJ1-6; cdr3_aa: CASSLGGARNSPLHF; cdr3_nt: TGCGCCAGCAGCCTGGGGGGGGCTAGGAATTCACCCCTCCACTTT
clone_size: few; v_call: TRBV19; cdr3_length: 15; d_call: NA; j_call: TRBJ1-2; cdr3_aa: CASSIRPQGDYGYTF; cdr3_nt: TGTGCCAGTAGTATCCGACCCCAGGGAGACTATGGCTACACCTTC
clone_size: medium-sized; v_call: TRBV6-6; cdr3_length: 13; d_call: NA; j_call: TRBJ1-2; cdr3_aa: CASSYDRNYGYTF; cdr3_nt: TGTGCCAGCAGCTATGACAGAAACTATGGCTACACCTTC
clone_size: NA; v_call: TRBV7-2; cdr3_length: 14; d_call: TRBD1; j_call: TRBJ2-7; cdr3_aa: CASRKPGQHYEQYF; cdr3_nt: TGTGCCAGCAGGAAACCGGGACAGCACTACGAGCAGTACTTC
clone_size: once; v_call: TRBV5-1; cdr3_length: 12; d_call: NA; j_call: TRBJ2-2; cdr3_aa: CASSFRLGELFF; cdr3_nt: TGCGCCAGCAGCTTTAGGCTCGGGGAGCTGTTTTTT
clone_size: NA; v_call: TRBV15; cdr3_length: 14; d_call: NA; j_call: TRBJ2-4; cdr3_aa: CATGDRGYKNIQYF; cdr3_nt: TGTGCCACCGGAGATCGGGGCTACAAAAACATTCAGTACTTC
clone_size: few; v_call: TRBV7-9; cdr3_length: 11; d_call: NA; j_call: TRBJ1-2; cdr3_aa: CASSLLYGYTF; cdr3_nt: TGTGCCAGCAGCCTACTCTATGGCTACACCTTC
clone_size: NA; v_call: TRBV6-5; cdr3_length: 13; d_call: NA; j_call: TRBJ1-6; cdr3_aa: CASSSLWGAPLHF; cdr3_nt: TGTGCCAGCAGCAGCCTTTGGGGGGCACCCCTCCACTTT
clone_size: NA; v_call: TRBV6-5; cdr3_length: 13; d_call: NA; j_call: TRBJ1-5; cdr3_aa: CASGRYVDQPQHF; cdr3_nt: TGTGCCAGCGGACGGTACGTCGATCAGCCCCAGCATTTT
clone_size: NA; v_call: TRBV4-2; cdr3_length: 18; d_call: TRBD2; j_call: TRBJ2-1; cdr3_aa: CASSQRTALAGPYNEQFF; cdr3_nt: TGTGCCAGCAGCCAACGCACCGCCCTAGCGGGTCCCTACAATGAGCAGTTCTTC
clone_size: NA; v_call: TRBV11-2; cdr3_length: 17; d_call: NA; j_call: TRBJ2-7; cdr3_aa: CASSLDMTGTGTYEQYF; cdr3_nt: TGTGCCAGCAGCTTAGATATGACGGGAACGGGAACCTACGAGCAGTACTTC
clone_size: NA; v_call: TRBV5-6; cdr3_length: 15; d_call: NA; j_call: TRBJ1-5; cdr3_aa: CASSLQGYSNQPQHF; cdr3_nt: TGTGCCAGCAGCTTACAGGGATATAGCAATCAGCCCCAGCATTTT
clone_size: NA; v_call: TRBV7-6; cdr3_length: 17; d_call: TRBD2; j_call: TRBJ2-3; cdr3_aa: CASSFSPTSGNTDTQYF; cdr3_nt: TGTGCCAGCAGCTTTTCACCGACTAGCGGAAACACAGATACGCAGTATTTT
clone_size: NA; v_call: TRBV19; cdr3_length: 15; d_call: TRBD1; j_call: TRBJ1-1; cdr3_aa: CASSIGPSGQGAAFF; cdr3_nt: TGTGCCAGTAGTATAGGCCCCTCTGGACAGGGGGCAGCTTTCTTT
clone_size: NA; v_call: TRBV7-2; cdr3_length: 15; d_call: TRBD1; j_call: TRBJ1-2; cdr3_aa: CASSLVPGTGWSYTF; cdr3_nt: TGTGCCAGCAGCTTAGTGCCCGGGACAGGGTGGAGCTACACCTTC
clone_size: NA; v_call: TRBV19; cdr3_length: 13; d_call: NA; j_call: TRBJ1-1; cdr3_aa: CASTLLGSTEAFF; cdr3_nt: TGTGCCAGTACTCTCTTAGGGAGCACTGAAGCTTTCTTT
clone_size: NA; v_call: TRBV5-1; cdr3_length: 14; d_call: NA; j_call: TRBJ2-3; cdr3_aa: CASSLGVPTDTQYF; cdr3_nt: TGCGCCAGCAGCTTGGGTGTTCCCACAGATACGCAGTATTTT
clone_size: few; v_call: TRBV5-5; cdr3_length: 17; d_call: NA; j_call: TRBJ1-6; cdr3_aa: CASSLSGSGRSSSPLHF; cdr3_nt: TGTGCCAGCAGCCTCTCCGGCAGTGGACGGTCGTCTTCACCCCTCCACTTT
clone_size: NA; v_call: TRBV11-3; cdr3_length: 13; d_call: NA; j_call: TRBJ1-5; cdr3_aa: CASSLTRGQPQHF; cdr3_nt: TGTGCCAGCAGCTTAACGAGGGGTCAGCCCCAGCATTTT
clone_size: NA; v_call: TRBV13; cdr3_length: 17; d_call: TRBD2; j_call: TRBJ2-2; cdr3_aa: CASSTRTSGRGAGELFF; cdr3_nt: TGTGCCAGCAGCACTCGGACTAGCGGGAGAGGGGCCGGGGAGCTGTTTTTT
clone_size: NA; v_call: TRBV27; cdr3_length: 12; d_call: NA; j_call: TRBJ1-3; cdr3_aa: CASRSSGNTIYF; cdr3_nt: TGTGCCAGCAGGAGCTCTGGAAACACCATATATTTT
clone_size: few; v_call: TRBV11-3; cdr3_length: 15; d_call: NA; j_call: TRBJ1-1; cdr3_aa: CASSLGTAVSTEAFF; cdr3_nt: TGTGCCAGCAGCCTCGGGACGGCCGTATCCACTGAAGCTTTCTTT
clone_size: NA; v_call: TRBV27; cdr3_length: 15; d_call: TRBD2; j_call: TRBJ2-3; cdr3_aa: CASSSYSGSSDTQYF; cdr3_nt: TGTGCCAGCAGTTCATACAGCGGGAGTTCAGATACGCAGTATTTT
clone_size: NA; v_call: TRBV5-1; cdr3_length: 16; d_call: NA; j_call: TRBJ2-7; cdr3_aa: CASSKVTGGERYEQYF; cdr3_nt: TGCGCCAGCAGCAAAGTTACCGGAGGTGAGAGGTACGAGCAGTACTTC
clone_size: NA; v_call: TRBV27; cdr3_length: 14; d_call: NA; j_call: TRBJ2-2; cdr3_aa: CASTYWPNTGELFF; cdr3_nt: TGTGCCAGCACCTATTGGCCGAACACCGGGGAGCTGTTTTTT
clone_size: NA; v_call: TRBV2; cdr3_length: 14; d_call: TRBD2; j_call: TRBJ2-3; cdr3_aa: CASSGPSGSVTQYF; cdr3_nt: TGTGCCAGCAGCGGCCCTAGCGGGAGTGTTACGCAGTATTTT
clone_size: NA; v_call: TRBV6-1; cdr3_length: 14; d_call: NA; j_call: TRBJ2-3; cdr3_aa: CASTREFSTDTQYF; cdr3_nt: TGTGCCAGCACGCGGGAATTTAGCACAGATACGCAGTATTTT
clone_size: NA; v_call: TRBV7-2; cdr3_length: 17; d_call: TRBD2; j_call: TRBJ2-5; cdr3_aa: CASSLRVSRGVFETQYF; cdr3_nt: TGTGCCAGCAGCCTAAGGGTCTCGCGGGGGGTTTTTGAGACCCAGTACTTC
clone_size: NA; v_call: TRBV9; cdr3_length: 15; d_call: TRBD1; j_call: TRBJ1-1; cdr3_aa: CASSITGTENTEAFF; cdr3_nt: TGTGCCAGCAGCATAACCGGGACAGAGAACACTGAAGCTTTCTTT
clone_size: NA; v_call: TRBV28; cdr3_length: 14; d_call: NA; j_call: TRBJ2-5; cdr3_aa: CASSLVGIQETQYF; cdr3_nt: TGTGCCAGCAGTTTAGTGGGTATCCAAGAGACCCAGTACTTC
clone_size: once; v_call: TRBV15; cdr3_length: 15; d_call: TRBD1; j_call: TRBJ1-1; cdr3_aa: CATSRDRQGQHEAFF; cdr3_nt: TGTGCCACCAGCAGAGATCGACAGGGTCAGCATGAAGCTTTCTTT
clone_size: NA; v_call: TRBV12-5; cdr3_length: 12; d_call: NA; j_call: TRBJ2-1; cdr3_aa: CASGLVRNEQFF; cdr3_nt: TGTGCTAGTGGTTTGGTACGCAATGAGCAGTTCTTC
clone_size: NA; v_call: TRBV10-3; cdr3_length: 18; d_call: TRBD1; j_call: TRBJ2-3; cdr3_aa: CAITAGTGGLSSTDTQYF; cdr3_nt: TGTGCCATCACAGCCGGGACAGGGGGTCTGTCTAGCACAGATACGCAGTATTTT
clone_size: NA; v_call: TRBV15; cdr3_length: 14; d_call: NA; j_call: TRBJ1-5; cdr3_aa: CATSRDDSNQPQHF; cdr3_nt: TGTGCCACCAGCAGAGACGATAGCAATCAGCCCCAGCATTTT
clone_size: NA; v_call: TRBV7-8; cdr3_length: 14; d_call: NA; j_call: TRBJ1-1; cdr3_aa: CASSFAGVVTEAFF; cdr3_nt: TGTGCCAGCAGCTTTGCAGGGGTGGTCACTGAAGCTTTCTTT
clone_size: once; v_call: TRBV5-1; cdr3_length: 13; d_call: NA; j_call: TRBJ2-1; cdr3_aa: CASSLVDYNEQFF; cdr3_nt: TGCGCCAGCAGCTTGGTGGATTACAATGAGCAGTTCTTC
clone_size: NA; v_call: TRBV7-6; cdr3_length: 16; d_call: TRBD1; j_call: TRBJ1-5; cdr3_aa: CASSLGQGHSNQPQHF; cdr3_nt: TGTGCCAGCAGCTTGGGACAGGGCCATAGCAATCAGCCCCAGCATTTT
clone_size: NA; v_call: TRBV28; cdr3_length: 17; d_call: TRBD1; j_call: TRBJ1-1; cdr3_aa: CASRLGQGLLMNTEAFF; cdr3_nt: TGTGCCAGCAGGTTGGGACAGGGGCTGTTAATGAACACTGAAGCTTTCTTT
clone_size: NA; v_call: TRBV5-1; cdr3_length: 15; d_call: NA; j_call: TRBJ1-3; cdr3_aa: CASSELGGLENTIYF; cdr3_nt: TGCGCCAGCAGCGAGCTGGGGGGGTTGGAAAACACCATATATTTT
clone_size: once; v_call: TRBV6-6; cdr3_length: 16; d_call: TRBD2; j_call: TRBJ2-1; cdr3_aa: CASRKLAGPSYNEQFF; cdr3_nt: TGTGCCAGCAGGAAACTAGCGGGGCCCTCCTACAATGAGCAGTTCTTC